This entry is about one TCR beta chain. Its matching antigen is unknown. These data come from a study of Ad26.COV2.S vaccination and SARS-CoV-2 variants. Findings and caveats of the study: Marked by substantial breadth, spike-specific CD8+ and CD4+ T cell responses were reportedly seen after vaccination.

Clones were read by immunoSEQ multiplex PCR, and TCRdb kept only the in-frame ones, dropping some. This table holds about 100,000 clones, around 80% found once. Sequences were derived from peripheral blood, sampled after recovery from COVID-19. The sequence was obtained from a human donor who had recovered from COVID-19.

The DNA of the CDR3 is TGTGCCAGTAAAAGCGGACCAGGCACAGATACGCAGTATTTT. The encoded protein is CASKSGPGTDTQYF. The chain combines TRBV19 with TRBJ2-3, with D perhaps matching TRBD2 (5 bases). This CDR3 has 14 amino acids. V was shortened by 7 bases and J by 1 base, with 12 bases between the two germline ends. Per the germline V gene, CDR1 is LNHDA and CDR2 is SQIVND (reference sequence).